This T cell receptor beta chain is from a study of cytomegalovirus exposure and HLA in healthy donors. Study results and caveats: The majority of CMV-associated TCR beta chains were reported as apparently HLA-restricted in a later analysis. Among TCR beta chains of equal frequency, HLA-associated ones were more clonally expanded in a later analysis.

A word on this clone: Its matching antigen is unknown.

V gave up 10 bases and J gave up 4 bases; unmatched junction bases: 10. This CDR3 contains 14 residues. Germline assignment: CDR1 MDHEN and CDR2 SYDVKM. PCR amplification relied on 60 Vbeta primers (plus 13 Jbeta primers). Produced via immunoSEQ multiplex PCR; TCRdb's table is partial and in-frame only. The profile shows around 150,000 clones, roughly two thirds of them singletons. This TCR was sampled from a woman in her 30s in good health and CMV-seronegative. The sequenced material came from PBMCs. The chain couples TRBV28 to TRBJ2-7; 10 bases match TRBD1. For the CDR3, the DNA is TGTGCCATGAAGGGACAGGGGCTGTTGTACGAGCAGTACTTC. It codes for CAMKGQGLLYEQYF. Full variable domain (missing parts from reference TRBV28 and TRBJ2-7): DVKVTQSSRYLVKRTGEKVFLECVQDMDHENMFWYRQDPGLGLRLIYFSYDVKMKEKGDIPEGYSVSREKKERFSLILESASTNQTSMYLCAMKGQGLLYEQYFGPGTRLTVT.